This T cell receptor beta chain was recorded in a study of T-cell reconstitution after alpha-beta-depleted transplantation in children. Study-wide findings and caveats: The study traced high day-60 TCRbeta diversity in some patients to surviving recipient T cells and thymic progenitors.

With 1 base removed from V and 5 bases from J, the gap between germline ends came to 9 bases. Germline V gene data show CDR1 as MGHDK and CDR2 as SYGVNS. This CDR3 comprises 13 residues. TCRbeta library construction was performed incorporating unique molecular identifiers. A single record per CDR3 protein comes from TCRdb applying MiXCR to the PCR reads. The repertoire has 440,000 or so distinct CDR3 sequences, over 40% of them found once; the top ten carry under 30%. To note about this clonotype: The antigen is undetermined.

Sequenced material: PBMCs, taken before TCRalphabeta/CD19-depleted stem cell transplant. This clonotype was obtained from a girl aged 2-10 years with aplastic anemia, due to receive a stem cell transplant. The chain employs TRBV25-1 and TRBJ2-7, with unresolved D. The CDR3 loop reads CASSEFGSDEQYF. Written as DNA, the CDR3 is TGTGCCAGCAGTGAATTTGGTTCCGACGAGCAGTACTTC.